A single sample is the source of the 10 T cell receptor beta chains below, sequenced in a study of Graves' ophthalmopathy and Graves' hyperthyroidism. Amplified material comprised TCR beta CDR3 regions derived from RNA transcripts. First-round RT-PCR with HTBI primers preceded a second-round multiplex PCR. TCRdb processed the multiplex PCR reads anew with MiXCR; each CDR3 protein has one entry. The table shows 150,000 to 200,000 distinct CDR3 sequences, with just under 40% occurring only once. The source material was peripheral blood. These receptors were collected from a man aged 25-40 years with Graves' ophthalmopathy.

This clonotype appeared many times. At one of its ends the junction is not consistent with the germline gene, which may arise from a read error. This chain uses TRBV12-3 or TRBV12-4 with TRBJ2-5; TRBD2 matches 11 bases. The length of the CDR3 is 16 residues. The CDR3 sequence is CASSFTSGSGQEAQYF. CDR3 sequence (DNA): TGTGCCAGCAGTTTCACTAGCGGGAGTGGGCAAGAGGCCCAGTACTTC.

The gene calls are TRBV12-3 or TRBV12-4 and TRBJ2-2, with D perhaps TRBD1 (5 bases). CDR3 length: 17 residues. The ends were cut back, 6 bases at V and 0 bases at J, with 17 bases in the middle. The CDR3 sequence is CASSHAGSTTNTGELFF. The CDR3 DNA is TGTGCCAGCAGCCATGCAGGGTCCACAACGAACACCGGGGAGCTGTTTTTT.

At least ten counts were recorded for this clonotype. This rearrangement joins TRBV30 to TRBJ1-2, with D possibly matching TRBD1 (5 bases). The CDR3 contains 15 residues. Germline V gene sequence: CDR1 GTSNPN, CDR2 SVGIG (reference sequence). The ends were cut back, 1 base at V and 1 base at J, with 13 bases in the middle. The CDR3 is CAWSDGGGRNYGYTF. CDR3 coding DNA: TGTGCCTGGAGTGACGGGGGAGGACGTAACTATGGCTACACCTTC.

This clonotype has only a few counts. The CDR3 here is CASSLGWGNEQYF. CDR3 sequence (DNA): TGTGCCAGCAGCTTAGGATGGGGGAACGAGCAGTACTTC. The V and J genes are TRBV7-2 and TRBJ2-7; D is possibly TRBD1 or TRBD2 (5 bases each). The CDR3 consists of 13 residues. Looked up from germline, CDR1 is SGHTA and CDR2 is FQGNSA. V dropped 1 base and J dropped 5 bases, with 9 bases sitting between them.

Many counts were recorded for this clonotype. It is likely a read error, because the conserved phenylalanine at the end of the CDR3 is missing. No DNA is shown, since the ends of the CDR3 on it are uncertain; the CDR3 is the one TCRdb lists. This chain uses TRBV6-4 with TRBJ1-1; the D call TRBD1 from the table was never checked on the DNA. The CDR3 adds up to 8 amino acids, both ends counted. Germline V gene data show CDR1 as MRHNA and CDR2 as SNTAGT. CDR3 sequence: CASSPQGR.

The chain is built from TRBV28 and TRBJ1-5, with TRBD1 matching 10 bases. The germline V gene encodes CDR1 MDHEN and CDR2 SYDVKM. The CDR3 length is 16 residues. The J segment lost 4 bases and the V segment lost 4 bases, leaving 7 bases of the junction unmatched. CDR3 nucleotide sequence: TGTGCCAGCAGTTCCCCCAGACAGGGGGCAAATCAGCCCCAGCATTTT. Encoded protein: CASSSPRQGANQPQHF. Full variable domain (remainder filled in from reference TRBV28 and TRBJ1-5): DVKVTQSSRYLVKRTGEKVFLECVQDMDHENMFWYRQDPGLGLRLIYFSYDVKMKEKGDIPEGYSVSREKKERFSLILESASTNQTSMYLCASSSPRQGANQPQHFGDGTRLSIL.

This clonotype was observed at least ten times. The chain has TRBV6-5 and TRBJ1-6; TRBD1 agrees at 7 bases. V dropped 6 bases and J dropped 10; count of bases not matched to a gene: 15. This CDR3 is built from 16 residues. The germline V gene encodes CDR1 MNHEY and CDR2 SVGAGI. The CDR3 nucleotides read TGTGCCAGCAGCAATACGCCGCCGACAGGGCGATCACCCCTCCACTTT. It encodes CASSNTPPTGRSPLHF.

The chain links TRBV6-2 or TRBV6-3 to TRBJ2-4, with 11 bases aligning to TRBD1. Trimming cost V 2 bases and J 1 base; bases outside gene matches: 16. Germline CDR1 reads MNHEY; CDR2 reads SVGEGT. The CDR3 extends over 21 amino acids. Here the CDR3 reads CASSYDPRDRGILKAKNIQYF. CDR3 coding DNA: TGTGCCAGCAGTTACGACCCACGGGACAGGGGGATTTTGAAGGCCAAAAACATTCAGTACTTC.

CDR3 DNA: TGCGCCAGCAGCTTGGCGGGAGGCGGTTTAGAGCCCCAGCATTTT. Its translation: CASSLAGGGLEPQHF. V is TRBV5-1 and J is TRBJ1-5; D uncertain. Germline V gene lookup returns CDR1 SGHRS and CDR2 YFSETQ. The CDR3 runs to 15 residues. V lost 0 bases and J lost 8, with 15 bases in between.

Comments on this clonotype: This may stem from a read error, because a much larger clone lies one nucleotide away. The chain combines TRBV7-2 with TRBJ2-5, with 10 bases fitting TRBD2. CDR1 and CDR2 from the germline V gene are SGHTA and FQGNSA. This CDR3 is 15 amino acids long. Here the CDR3 DNA reads TGTGTCAGCACCGCTAGCGGGGGAATAGGGGAGACCCAGTACTTC. It yields the protein CVSTASGGIGETQYF. Full variable domain (missing parts from reference TRBV7-2 and TRBJ2-5): GAGVSQSPSNKVTEKGKDVELRCDPISGHTALYWYRQSLGQGLEFLIYFQGNSAPDKSGLPSDRFSAERTGGSVSTLTIQRTQQEDSAVYLCVSTASGGIGETQYFGPGTRLLVL.